This T cell receptor (beta chain) was captured in a study of blood T cells in healthy people across ages. Then a second PCR, running roughly 7 to 12 cycles, was carried out with a sample-barcoded 5' primer and a J-beta primer mix. TCRdb ran MiXCR on the 5' RACE reads and lists one entry per CDR3 protein. The sample includes 850,000 to 1,300,000 distinct CDR3 sequences, 35% to 55% of them seen just once. Germline V CDR1 and CDR2: SGHRS, YFSETQ. CDR3 size: 13 residues. V lost 10 bases, J lost 5 bases, and 17 bases lay in between. The chain links TRBV5-1 to TRBJ2-3; possibly TRBD2 for D (5 bases). This receptor was taken from a woman aged 60-75 years in good health. The sample comprised blood. The CDR3 here is CASTGLAGDTQYF. CDR3 nucleotide sequence: TGCGCCTCAACCGGGCTAGCAGGAGATACGCAGTATTTT.